This TCR beta chain was identified during a study of T cell repertoires in cytomegalovirus infection. Study-level background: It was the public TCR beta signatures that indicated both CMV infection and matching HLA type. Study-wide findings and caveats: Dominating the ex vivo response were HLA-C-restricted CMV-specific TCR beta clonotypes. The study identified carriers of CMV plus the relevant HLA from cumulative public TCR beta family frequency.

This CDR3 has 14 amino acids. Between the trimmed V and J ends, which lost 6 bases and 1 base, there was a span of 12 bases. Germline V gene sequence: CDR1 MNHEY, CDR2 SVGEGT. As concerns this clonotype: Its antigen is unknown.

TCRdb analysed the reads with MiXCR anew, one entry per CDR3 protein. The table lists roughly 150,000 distinct CDR3 sequences, around 22% of them singletons. The TCR sequence derives from a human donor in good health (CMV status not recorded). Some clones in this sample may be carry-over from other donors' samples. Sample: PBMCs. The rearrangement links TRBV6-2 or TRBV6-3 to TRBJ2-5, with D perhaps TRBD1 or TRBD2 (5 bases each). This chain's CDR3 is CASRDAGTQETQYF. As DNA, the CDR3 is TGTGCCAGCAGGGACGCCGGGACCCAAGAGACCCAGTACTTC.